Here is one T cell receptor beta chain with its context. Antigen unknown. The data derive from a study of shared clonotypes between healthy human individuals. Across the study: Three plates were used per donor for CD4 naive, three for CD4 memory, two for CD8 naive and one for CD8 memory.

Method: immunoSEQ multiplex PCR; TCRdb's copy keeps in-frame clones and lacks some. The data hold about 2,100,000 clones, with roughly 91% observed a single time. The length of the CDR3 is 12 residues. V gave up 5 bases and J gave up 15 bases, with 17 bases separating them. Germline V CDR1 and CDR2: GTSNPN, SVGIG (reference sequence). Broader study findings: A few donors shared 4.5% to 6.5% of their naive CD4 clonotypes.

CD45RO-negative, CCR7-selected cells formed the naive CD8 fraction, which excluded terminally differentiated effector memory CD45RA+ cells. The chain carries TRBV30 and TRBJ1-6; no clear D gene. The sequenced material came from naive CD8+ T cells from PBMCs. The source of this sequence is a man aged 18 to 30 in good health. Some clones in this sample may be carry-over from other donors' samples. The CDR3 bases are TGTGCCTGGGGGCACGGAGGAAGGGTCCTCCACTTT. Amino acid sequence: CAWGHGGRVLHF.